The sequence of this T cell receptor beta chain was determined in a study of T cell changes during pregnancy in multiple sclerosis. Some clones are missing from TCRdb's copy, which holds only in-frame ones; the method was immunoSEQ multiplex PCR. The table has 25,000 to 35,000 clones, about nine tenths seen once. The germline V gene encodes CDR1 SNHLY and CDR2 FYNNEI. The CDR3 is 14 residues long. Trimming shortened V by 8 bases and J by 2 bases, and 13 bases separated the two germline ends. Sequenced here: CD8+ T cells from peripheral blood mononuclear cells, sampled in the second trimester of pregnancy. The receptor comes from a female donor with multiple sclerosis, enrolled in a pregnancy study. This rearrangement joins TRBV2 to TRBJ2-4; perhaps TRBD2 as D (6 bases). The CDR3 DNA is TGTGCCAGCGGGGGGTACGTGACCAAAAACATTCAGTACTTC. This codes for CASGGYVTKNIQYF.